The next 2 T cell receptor beta chains were all read from a single sample in a study of blood T cells in healthy people across ages. Primers used in a second PCR of roughly 7 to 12 cycles were a sample-barcoded 5' primer and a J-beta primer mix. One entry per CDR3 protein, called by TCRdb with MiXCR from the 5' RACE reads. The sample shows some 780,000 distinct CDR3 sequences, about 56% of them seen only once. Material for sequencing was blood. These receptors came from a man aged 40-55 years in good health.

There are a few counts of this clonotype. The chain joins TRBV20-1 to TRBJ2-5, with D possibly being TRBD2 (6 bases). Germline V gene lookup returns CDR1 DFQATT and CDR2 SNEGSKA (reference sequence). The V end was cut by 6 bases, the J end by 2 bases, with 16 bases between. The CDR3 has 14 residues. The CDR3 sequence: CSADDRLGQETQYF. The CDR3 coding sequence is TGCAGTGCGGACGACAGACTAGGACAAGAGACCCAGTACTTC.

The rearrangement links TRBV28 to TRBJ2-5, with 9 nucleotides matching TRBD1. The CDR3 totals 16 residues. Germline values: CDR1 MDHEN, CDR2 SYDVKM. The V gene end was trimmed by 5 bases and the J gene end by 5 bases; junction bases not matched to a gene: 12. CDR3 DNA: TGTGCCAGCAGTACTAACGGACAGGGGAGTTCGGAGACCCAGTACTTC. Translation: CASSTNGQGSSETQYF.